This T cell receptor (beta chain) was profiled in a study of graft-versus-host responses after intestinal transplantation. V dropped 3 bases and J dropped 3; count of bases not matched to a gene: 3. The CDR3 runs to 14 residues. CDR1 LGHNA and CDR2 YSLEER come from the germline V gene. Produced via immunoSEQ multiplex PCR; TCRdb's table is partial and in-frame only. The table has 77,000 or so clones, 92% seen once; the top ten hold 0.55% to 0.75%. The rearrangement uses TRBV4-3 and TRBJ2-7; 9 bases match TRBD1. Material: PBMCs, obtained 98 days after intestinal transplantation. The receptor was derived from a human patient who received an intestinal transplant, so some T cells may come from the graft donor. CDR3 DNA: TGCGCCAGCAGCCAGGGGACAGGGAACTACGAGCAGTACTTC. The encoded protein is CASSQGTGNYEQYF.